This T cell receptor (beta chain) was documented in a study of shared clonotypes between healthy human individuals. To note about this clone: What it recognizes is unknown.

Overall study results and limits: In contrast to clonotypes shared by all four donors, non-shared clonotypes had lower generation probabilities.

Original methodology: In the immunoSEQ data, sequences were junction-only and lacked quality scores, so filtering differed. Clones were read by immunoSEQ multiplex PCR, and TCRdb kept only the in-frame ones, dropping some. That table furnishes V, J and clone size, whereas the DNA furnished D and trimming. Among about 2.4 million clones listed, more than 85% were seen once. Germline V gene sequence: CDR1 MGHRA, CDR2 YSYEKL. V lost 3 bases and J 4 bases, leaving 15 bases between the germline ends. This CDR3 region has 15 residues. This clonotype was obtained from a man in his late teens or twenties in good health. Some clones in this sample may be carry-over from other donors' samples. The specimen sequenced was naive CD4+ T cells from PBMCs. Documented subset: CD45RA+ positively selected. The chain combines TRBV4-1 with TRBJ1-1; TRBD1 might be the D (5 bases). The CDR3 nucleotides are TGCGCCAGCAGCCAGTACCAGGGTACTAGCACTGAAGCTTTCTTT. Its protein product is CASSQYQGTSTEAFF.